This TCR beta chain was sequenced during a study of blood T cells in healthy people across ages. For the second PCR, which ran for roughly 7 to 11 cycles, a sample-barcoded 5' primer and a J-beta primer mix were used. TCRdb recomputed calls from the 5' RACE reads with MiXCR, one row per CDR3 protein. The repertoire holds some 1,500,000 distinct CDR3 sequences, with roughly 43% as singletons. With each sample, at least 5.5 micrograms of total RNA were extracted. CDR3 size: 16 residues. Germline lookup yields CDR1 MNHEY and CDR2 SVGAGI. The V end was cut by 6 bases, the J end by 0 bases, with 18 bases between.

What was sequenced was blood. This sequence was found in a woman aged 18-29 years in good health. This chain uses TRBV6-5 with TRBJ2-7; possibly TRBD2 for D (6 bases). DNA of the CDR3: TGTGCCAGCAGGCCGTCTCCCGGGACTTACTCCTACGAGCAGTACTTC. As protein: CASRPSPGTYSYEQYF.